These T cell receptor beta chains were read from a single sample in a study of cytomegalovirus exposure and HLA in healthy donors. Here immunoSEQ multiplex PCR was the method, and the copy in TCRdb shows in-frame clones only, minus some. The sample records 130,000 or so clones, around 90% being singletons. Sequencing input: PBMCs. The origin of the receptors is a woman aged 18-29 years in good health and CMV-seronegative. Both conserved end residues are part of each CDR3. D genes are given only for firm matches. Size tells how often a clone was seen (once, few, many) or the class of an expanded clone, and some rows leave it out.

CDR3 protein	CDR3 DNA	V gene	J gene	D gene	clone size
CASGTDRDQTQETQYF	TGTGCCAGCGGGACAGATCGCGACCAAACCCAAGAGACCCAGTACTTC	TRBV10-3	TRBJ2-5	NA	once
CASSLATGVEQYF	TGTGCCAGCAGCTTGGCCACGGGAGTGGAGCAGTACTTC	TRBV5-6	TRBJ2-7	NA	NA
CASSKGTDNTEAFF	TGTGCCAGCTCAAAAGGGACAGATAACACTGAAGCTTTCTTT	TRBV18	TRBJ1-1	TRBD1	NA
CASSLGQRMNTEAFF	TGTGCCAGCAGTTTGGGACAGAGAATGAACACTGAAGCTTTCTTT	TRBV28	TRBJ1-1	TRBD1	once
CASSFGQGVTKNIQYF	TGTGCCAGCAGTTTTGGACAGGGTGTAACCAAAAACATTCAGTACTTC	TRBV28	TRBJ2-4	TRBD1	NA
CASSLELGLKTYEQYF	TGTGCCAGCAGCTTAGAGTTGGGACTGAAAACCTACGAGCAGTACTTC	TRBV11-2	TRBJ2-7	NA	NA
CASSFDGQLYGYTF	TGTGCCAGCAGCTTCGACGGACAGCTTTATGGCTACACCTTC	TRBV5-5	TRBJ1-2	NA	NA
CASSLLNQPQHF	TGTGCCAGCAGCTTGCTTAATCAGCCCCAGCATTTT	TRBV5-6	TRBJ1-5	NA	NA
CASSPRAGFTEAFF	TGTGCCAGCTCACCCCGGGCAGGGTTCACTGAAGCTTTCTTT	TRBV18	TRBJ1-1	NA	NA
CAIRSAGGHNEQFF	TGTGCCATCAGATCTGCGGGAGGGCACAATGAGCAGTTCTTC	TRBV10-3	TRBJ2-1	TRBD2	NA
CASSQEAPGNEQFF	TGTGCCAGCAGCCAGGAGGCGCCGGGGAATGAGCAGTTCTTC	TRBV5-4	TRBJ2-1	NA	NA
CASSSGLRGHATEAFF	TGTGCCAGCAGTTCCGGGCTTCGGGGACACGCCACTGAAGCTTTCTTT	TRBV27	TRBJ1-1	NA	few
CASSGEIQPQHF	TGTGCCAGCAGTGGTGAGATCCAGCCCCAGCATTTT	TRBV2	TRBJ1-5	NA	few
CASSFRGSTDTQYF	TGTGCCAGCAGTTTTCGCGGTAGCACAGATACGCAGTATTTT	TRBV28	TRBJ2-3	NA	once
CASSKDRYNEQFF	TGTGCCAGCAGCAAGGACAGGTACAATGAGCAGTTCTTC	TRBV27	TRBJ2-1	TRBD1	NA
CASSFDRGPSGYTF	TGTGCCAGCAGTTTCGACAGGGGGCCGTCTGGCTACACCTTC	TRBV5-4	TRBJ1-2	TRBD1	NA
CASSLTSLETQYF	TGTGCCAGCAGCTTAACGTCTTTGGAGACCCAGTACTTC	TRBV7-3	TRBJ2-5	NA	NA
CASSLVLLRERSYEQYF	TGTGCCAGCAGCTTAGTGCTCTTGCGGGAACGTTCCTACGAGCAGTACTTC	TRBV13	TRBJ2-7	NA	NA
CASSALASRETQYF	TGTGCCAGCAGTGCCCTCGCTAGCCGAGAGACCCAGTACTTC	TRBV28	TRBJ2-5	NA	NA
CASSLVLAGGQETQYF	TGCGCCAGCAGCTTGGTCCTAGCGGGGGGTCAAGAGACCCAGTACTTC	TRBV5-1	TRBJ2-5	TRBD2	NA
CASSEDRGSGNTIYF	TGTGCCAGCAGTGAAGACAGGGGATCTGGAAACACCATATATTTT	TRBV2	TRBJ1-3	TRBD1	NA
CASSHPKGLPSYEQYF	TGTGCCAGCAGCCACCCGAAGGGACTTCCATCCTACGAGCAGTACTTC	TRBV4-2	TRBJ2-7	NA	NA